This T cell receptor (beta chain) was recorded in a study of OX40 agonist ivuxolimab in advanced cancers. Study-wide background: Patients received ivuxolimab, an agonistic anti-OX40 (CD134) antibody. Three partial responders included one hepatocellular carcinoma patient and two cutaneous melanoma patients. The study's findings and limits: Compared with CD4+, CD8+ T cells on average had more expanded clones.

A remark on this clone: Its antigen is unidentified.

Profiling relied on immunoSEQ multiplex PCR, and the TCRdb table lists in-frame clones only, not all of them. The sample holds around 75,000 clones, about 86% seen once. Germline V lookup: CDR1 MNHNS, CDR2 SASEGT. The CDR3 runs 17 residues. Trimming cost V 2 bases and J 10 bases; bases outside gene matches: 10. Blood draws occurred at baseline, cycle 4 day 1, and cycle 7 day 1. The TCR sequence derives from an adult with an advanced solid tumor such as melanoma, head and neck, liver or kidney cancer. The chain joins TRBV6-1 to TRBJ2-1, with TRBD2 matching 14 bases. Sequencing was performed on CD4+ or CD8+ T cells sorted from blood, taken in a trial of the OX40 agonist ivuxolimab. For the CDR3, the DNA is TGTGCCAGCAGTGAAAGTCTCTCGGGACTAGCGGGAGTGGAGCAGTTCTTC. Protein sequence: CASSESLSGLAGVEQFF.